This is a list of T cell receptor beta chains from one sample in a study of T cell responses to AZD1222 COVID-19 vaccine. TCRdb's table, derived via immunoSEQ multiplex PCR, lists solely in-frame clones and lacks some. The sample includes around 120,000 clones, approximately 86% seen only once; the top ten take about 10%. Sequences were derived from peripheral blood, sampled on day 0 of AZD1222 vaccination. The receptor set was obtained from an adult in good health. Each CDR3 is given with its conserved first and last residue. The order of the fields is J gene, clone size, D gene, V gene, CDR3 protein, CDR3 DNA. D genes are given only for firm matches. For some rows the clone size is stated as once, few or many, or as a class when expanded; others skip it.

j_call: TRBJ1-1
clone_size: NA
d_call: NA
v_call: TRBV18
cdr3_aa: CASSPPRAKDTEAFF
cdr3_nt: TGTGCCAGCTCACCTCCGAGGGCCAAGGACACTGAAGCTTTCTTT

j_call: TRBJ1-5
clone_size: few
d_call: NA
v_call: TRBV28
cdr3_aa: CASSPDLNQPQHF
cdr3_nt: TGTGCCAGCAGTCCGGATTTAAATCAGCCCCAGCATTTT

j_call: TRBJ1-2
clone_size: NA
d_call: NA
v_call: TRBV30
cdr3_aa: CAWSVGQGGYGYTF
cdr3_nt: TGTGCCTGGAGTGTAGGCCAGGGCGGCTATGGCTACACCTTC

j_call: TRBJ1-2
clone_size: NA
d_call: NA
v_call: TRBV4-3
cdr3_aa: CASSQGVTGQGYGYTF
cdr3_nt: TGCGCCAGCAGCCAAGGGGTGACGGGGCAAGGCTATGGCTACACCTTC

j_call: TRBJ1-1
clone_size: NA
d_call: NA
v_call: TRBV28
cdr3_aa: CASSLSTEAFF
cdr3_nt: TGTGCCAGCAGTTTATCCACTGAAGCTTTCTTT

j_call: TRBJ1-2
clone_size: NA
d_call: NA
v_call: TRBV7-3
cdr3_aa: CASSLEGGYGYTF
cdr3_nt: TGTGCCAGCAGCTTAGAGGGCGGCTATGGCTACACCTTC

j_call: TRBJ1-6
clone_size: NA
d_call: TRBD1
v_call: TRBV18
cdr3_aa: CASSPTGGNSPLHF
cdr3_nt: TGTGCCAGCTCACCGACAGGGGGTAATTCACCCCTCCACTTT

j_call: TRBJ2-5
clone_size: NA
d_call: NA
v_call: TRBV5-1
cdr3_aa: CASSLAFQETQYF
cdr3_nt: TGCGCCAGCAGCTTGGCGTTTCAAGAGACCCAGTACTTC

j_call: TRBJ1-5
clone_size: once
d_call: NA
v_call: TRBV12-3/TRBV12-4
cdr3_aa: CASSSQGFQPQHF
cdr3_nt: TGTGCCAGCAGCTCACAGGGTTTTCAGCCCCAGCATTTT

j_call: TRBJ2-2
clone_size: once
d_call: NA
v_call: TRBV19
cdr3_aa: CASSDGSANTGELFF
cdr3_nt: TGTGCCAGTAGTGACGGGTCCGCGAACACCGGGGAGCTGTTTTTT

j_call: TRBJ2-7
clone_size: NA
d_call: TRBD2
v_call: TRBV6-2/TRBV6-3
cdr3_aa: CASSYPIGLAGGPLEEQYF
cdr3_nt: TGTGCCAGCAGTTACCCGATTGGACTAGCGGGGGGCCCGCTAGAGGAGCAGTACTTC

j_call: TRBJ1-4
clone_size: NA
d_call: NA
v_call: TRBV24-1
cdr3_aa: CATSDLGGTNEKLFF
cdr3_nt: TGTGCCACCAGTGATTTGGGGGGAACTAATGAAAAACTGTTTTTT

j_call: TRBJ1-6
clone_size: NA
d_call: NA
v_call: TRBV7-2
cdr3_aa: CASSLTEGFNSPLHF
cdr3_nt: TGTGCCAGCAGCTTGACGGAAGGATTTAATTCACCCCTCCACTTT

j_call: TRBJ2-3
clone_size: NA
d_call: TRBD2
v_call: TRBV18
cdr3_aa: CASSPRLTSGGFTDTQYF
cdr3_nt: TGTGCCAGCTCACCGCGTCTGACTAGCGGGGGGTTCACAGATACGCAGTATTTT

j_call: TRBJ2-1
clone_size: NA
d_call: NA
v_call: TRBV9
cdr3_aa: CASSETGNEQFF
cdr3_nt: TGTGCCAGCAGCGAGACTGGCAATGAGCAGTTCTTC

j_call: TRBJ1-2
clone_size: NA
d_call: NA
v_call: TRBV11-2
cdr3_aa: CASSRIARSNYGYTF
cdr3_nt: TGTGCCAGCAGCCGGATAGCACGGTCAAACTATGGCTACACCTTC

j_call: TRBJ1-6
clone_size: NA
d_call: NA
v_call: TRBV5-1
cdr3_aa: CASSRQTVDSYNSPLHF
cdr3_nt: TGCGCCAGCAGCCGCCAGACAGTAGACTCCTATAATTCACCCCTCCACTTT

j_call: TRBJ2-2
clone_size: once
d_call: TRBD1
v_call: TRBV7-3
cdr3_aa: CASSRQGSGTGELFF
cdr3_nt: TGTGCCAGCAGCCGACAGGGATCAGGCACCGGGGAGCTGTTTTTT

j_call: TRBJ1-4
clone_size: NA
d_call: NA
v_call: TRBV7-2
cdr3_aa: CASSLAMTATTNEKLFF
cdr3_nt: TGTGCCAGCAGCTTAGCCATGACGGCTACAACTAATGAAAAACTGTTTTTT

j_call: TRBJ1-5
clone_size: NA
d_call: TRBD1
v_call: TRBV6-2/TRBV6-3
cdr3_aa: CASSFAGQGIYSNQPQHF
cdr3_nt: TGTGCCAGCAGTTTTGCGGGACAGGGGATTTATAGCAATCAGCCCCAGCATTTT